This TCR beta chain came from a study of shared clonotypes between healthy human individuals. Study at large: Each donor's CD8 memory used one plate, CD8 naive two, each CD4 subset three. Study-wide findings and caveats: Larger estimated richness was generally recorded for naive subsets relative to memory subsets. Only blood underwent sampling, and tissue repertoires likely differ.

Libraries were prepared by immunoSEQ multiplex PCR; TCRdb keeps only in-frame clonotypes and omits some of them. The sample has over a million clones; 96% are singletons. A note on this clone: Its specificity is not known.

Germline trimming cut 3 bases from V and 1 base from J; bases unmatched to any gene: 20. The length of the CDR3 is 21 residues. Germline V CDR1 and CDR2: MGHRA, YSYEKL. This sequence was found in a young man in good health. The sequenced sample consisted of naive CD4+ T cells sorted from blood. As for subset: CD45RA+ positively selected. V gene TRBV4-1 combines with J gene TRBJ2-7; 11 bases agree with TRBD1. CDR3 residues: CASSQAAGRTGGALRSYEQYF. The CDR3 region has the DNA TGCGCCAGCAGCCAGGCCGCCGGGAGGACAGGGGGCGCATTACGTTCCTACGAGCAGTACTTC.